The T cell receptor beta chain under discussion was sequenced for a study of early T cells in non-severe SARS-CoV-2 infection. Study-wide context: Investigators sequenced bulk RNA drawn from unsorted whole blood, and chains remained unpaired.

This clonotype was counted many times. Its target is not known. The junction had 5 bases not matched to a gene; V was cut back by 0 bases and J by 6 bases. Looked up from germline, CDR1 is SGHVS and CDR2 is FNYEAQ. This CDR3 is 14 amino acids long. Study observations and caveats: CD4 and private specificities were missed by VDJdb matching, which favored anti-spike CD8 responses.

TCRdb ran MiXCR on the 5' RACE reads and lists one entry per CDR3 protein. The sample has approximately 39,000 distinct CDR3 sequences, roughly 9.9% seen once. The sequencing sample was made of whole blood. This sequence joins TRBV7-6 and TRBJ2-7; 7 bases match TRBD1. This clonotype was obtained from an adult who was a healthcare worker with PCR-confirmed SARS-CoV-2 infection or an uninfected control (not recorded which). The CDR3 sequence: CASSLATGLGEQYF. The DNA for the CDR3 is TGTGCCAGCAGCTTAGCGACAGGGCTAGGCGAGCAGTACTTC.